The rows below give T cell receptor beta chains drawn from one sample of a study of T-cell memory formation after mild COVID-19. One entry per CDR3 protein, called by TCRdb with MiXCR from the 5' RACE reads. The data hold a few hundred thousand distinct CDR3 sequences, with 20% to 25% observed a single time. Sequences were obtained from PBMCs or a T cell subset sorted from them (not recorded which). All receptors derive from a young man who had mild COVID-19 (a few samples of this study predate the infection). Cell type and time point are not known. The CDR3 runs from the conserved cysteine through the conserved F or W. The D gene is left open where the match is weak. Size is omitted from some rows. Given values are once, few, many or a class for expanded clones.

j_gene | abundance | d_gene | v_gene | CDR3nt | CDR3aa
TRBJ2-3 | few | NA | TRBV4-3 | TGCGCCAGCAGCCGTACATTGACTAGCACAGATACGCAGTATTTT | CASSRTLTSTDTQYF
TRBJ2-2 | NA | NA | TRBV7-6 | TGTGCCAGCAGCGGGACCCACACCGGGGAGCTGTTTTTT | CASSGTHTGELFF
TRBJ2-1 | many | NA | TRBV27 | TGTGCCAGCAGCACCCGATTCCTCTGGGGCAATGAGCAGTTCTTC | CASSTRFLWGNEQFF
TRBJ2-3 | NA | TRBD2 | TRBV4-3 | TGCGCCAGCAGCCAAGGGACTAGCTCGGATACGCAGTATTTT | CASSQGTSSDTQYF
TRBJ2-6 | NA | NA | TRBV11-1 | TGTGCCAGCAGCTTAGAGGCCGGGGCCAACGTCCTGACTTTC | CASSLEAGANVLTF
TRBJ1-1 | many | NA | TRBV20-1 | TGCAGTGCTAGATTCGGGTCAGGGCCCACTGAAGCTTTCTTT | CSARFGSGPTEAFF
TRBJ1-4 | NA | NA | TRBV12-3/TRBV12-4 | TGTGCCAGCAGTTTAGCGTACAGGACACACTCAACTAATGAAAAACTGTTTTTT | CASSLAYRTHSTNEKLFF
TRBJ2-5 | NA | NA | TRBV6-5 | TGTGCCAGCAGTTACACCGGACTGCAAGAGACCCAGTACTTC | CASSYTGLQETQYF
TRBJ2-3 | NA | NA | TRBV6-6 | TGTGCCAGCAGTGGATTCCCGGGGTCTCGCACAGATACGCAGTATTTT | CASSGFPGSRTDTQYF
TRBJ2-3 | few | TRBD1 | TRBV7-2 | TGTGCCAGCAGCTTATTTGACAGGGTTACAGATACGCAGTATTTT | CASSLFDRVTDTQYF
TRBJ1-1 | NA | TRBD1 | TRBV6-6 | TGTGCCAGCAGACGCGGGACAGGGGAGTACGGCACTGAAGCTTTCTTT | CASRRGTGEYGTEAFF
TRBJ1-1 | few | NA | TRBV6-5 | TGTGCCAGCAGTTACTCGGGGGGCGACACTGAAGCTTTCTTT | CASSYSGGDTEAFF
TRBJ1-3 | NA | TRBD1 | TRBV5-1 | TGCGCCAGCAGCCGGACAGGGCCTGGAAACACCATATATTTT | CASSRTGPGNTIYF
TRBJ1-3 | NA | TRBD1 | TRBV12-3/TRBV12-4 | TGTGCCAGCAGTTTAATGAGGGACAGCCGCTCTGGAAACACCATATATTTT | CASSLMRDSRSGNTIYF
TRBJ1-5 | NA | NA | TRBV3-1 | TGTGCCAGCAGTCGAGACTCAGGGACAAGTCAGCCCCAGCATTTT | CASSRDSGTSQPQHF
TRBJ2-2 | NA | TRBD1 | TRBV11-2 | TGTGCCAGCAGCTTAGATCCGGGACAGGACAGTCCGAACACCGGGGAGCTGTTTTTT | CASSLDPGQDSPNTGELFF
TRBJ2-3 | NA | NA | TRBV7-9 | TGTGCCAGCAGCCTCGGGGGACAGAGCACAGATACGCAGTATTTT | CASSLGGQSTDTQYF
TRBJ2-5 | NA | NA | TRBV24-1 | TGTGCCACCAGTGACGCTGGGGGGGCCCAGGAGACCCAGTACTTC | CATSDAGGAQETQYF
TRBJ1-2 | NA | NA | TRBV4-3 | TGCGCCAGCAGCCAAGATCAGACAGTCTATGGCTACACCTTC | CASSQDQTVYGYTF